These 13 T cell receptor beta chains originate from one sample sequenced in a study of OX40 agonist ivuxolimab in advanced cancers. Sequenced by immunoSEQ multiplex PCR; TCRdb stores in-frame clones only, minus some. Among approximately 89,000 clones listed, around 88% were seen once. The sequences come from CD4+ or CD8+ T cells sorted from blood, collected in a trial of the OX40 agonist ivuxolimab. These receptors came from an adult with an advanced solid tumor such as melanoma, head and neck, liver or kidney cancer.

V and J are TRBV10-3 and TRBJ2-7, with TRBD1 identical over 8 bases. This CDR3 contains 16 residues. Germline assignment: CDR1 ENHRY and CDR2 SYGVKD. V dropped 4 bases and J dropped 1; count of bases not matched to a gene: 9. CDR3: CAISGAAGGRSYEQYF. CDR3 DNA sequence: TGTGCCATCAGTGGGGCCGCAGGGGGCCGATCCTACGAGCAGTACTTC.

V is TRBV7-8 and J is TRBJ2-3; D is uncertain. V was cut by 4 bases and J by 1 base, with 15 bases left in between. This CDR3 is built from 16 residues. The V gene's germline CDR1 is SGHVS and CDR2 FQNEAQ. CDR3 sequence: CASSSHPSAGTDTQYF. DNA of the CDR3: TGTGCCAGCAGCTCACACCCTTCCGCGGGCACAGATACGCAGTATTTT. The complete variable domain, with remaining parts taken from reference TRBV7-8 and TRBJ2-3, reads GAGVSQSPRYKVAKRGQDVALRCDPISGHVSLFWYQQALGQGPEFLTYFQNEAQLDKSGLPSDRFFAERPEGSVSTLKIQRTQQEDSAVYLCASSSHPSAGTDTQYFGPGTRLTVL.

The chain carries TRBV6-5 and TRBJ2-5; D is unclear. There are 14 residues in the CDR3. CDR1 is MNHEY and CDR2 is SVGAGI in the germline V gene. Trimming pared 2 bases from V and 1 base from J, leaving 8 bases between. The CDR3 DNA follows: TGTGCCAGCAGTTACAGTTGGGGCCAAGAGACCCAGTACTTC. Residues: CASSYSWGQETQYF.

The rearrangement joins TRBV2 to TRBJ2-5; D remains ambiguous. V gave up 0 bases and J gave up 5 bases, with 10 bases separating them. The CDR3 extends over 14 amino acids. Germline V gene lookup returns CDR1 SNHLY and CDR2 FYNNEI. The CDR3 DNA sequence: TGTGCCAGCAGTGAAGCGCTTCCGGATGAGACCCAGTACTTC. Translating it yields CASSEALPDETQYF.

A few counts support this clone. J is TRBJ1-2 and V is TRBV7-8; the D gene is possibly TRBD1 (6 bases). Trimming removed 1 base at V and 0 bases at J, with 9 bases between. The CDR3 covers 15 residues. Germline loops: CDR1 SGHVS, CDR2 FQNEAQ. The CDR3 reads CASSLDRTANYGYTF. Written as DNA, the CDR3 is TGTGCCAGCAGCTTAGATAGGACAGCTAACTATGGCTACACCTTC.

The chain uses TRBV6-5 and TRBJ1-3; TRBD1 matches 8 bases. In germline, CDR1 is MNHEY, CDR2 SVGAGI. V shed 6 bases and J 8 bases; nucleotides not matched to a gene: 6. The CDR3 sequence is 13 residues long. The CDR3 nucleotides read TGTGCCAGCAGGTTCCGACAGGGGCACACCATATATTTT. It yields the protein CASRFRQGHTIYF.

The genes are TRBV28 and TRBJ1-5, with D possibly TRBD1 on 6 matching bases. The CDR3 loop spans 15 amino acids. Germline CDR1 and CDR2: MDHEN and SYDVKM. Trimming removed 3 bases at V and 7 bases at J, with 16 bases between. This chain's CDR3 is CASSFRDNGLQPQHF. CDR3 DNA sequence: TGTGCCAGCAGTTTCCGGGACAATGGTCTCCAGCCCCAGCATTTT.

The J gene is TRBJ1-3, the V gene TRBV7-2, with 9 bases lining up with TRBD1. Unmatched junction bases numbered 10, after V lost 5 bases and J lost 2 bases. The germline CDR1 and CDR2 sequences are SGHTA and FQGNSA. This CDR3 contains 17 residues. CDR3 nucleotide sequence: TGTGCCAGCAGCACTACTGGGACAGGGAAGGCTGGAAACACCATATATTTT. Its translation: CASSTTGTGKAGNTIYF.

This chain links TRBV6-6 with TRBJ2-5; 12 positions agree with TRBD2. CDR3 size: 14 residues. Trimming cost V 5 bases and J 7 bases; bases outside gene matches: 5. CDR1 is MNHNY and CDR2 is SVGAGI in the germline V gene (reference sequence). In nucleotides, the CDR3 is TGTGCCAGCAGTGGGACTAGCGGGCTGGGGACCCAGTACTTC. This gives the protein CASSGTSGLGTQYF.

V and J are TRBV18 and TRBJ2-5; 9 positions match TRBD2. The CDR3 length is 15 residues. The J segment lost 2 bases and the V segment lost 3 bases, leaving 4 bases of the junction unmatched. Germline assignment: CDR1 KGHSH and CDR2 LQKENI. DNA of the CDR3: TGTGCCAGCTCACCCCAAAGCGGGGGGCAAGAGACCCAGTACTTC. Amino acid sequence: CASSPQSGGQETQYF.

V is TRBV5-8 and J is TRBJ1-1, with D uncertain. Trimming shortened V by 0 bases and J by 2 bases, and 8 bases separated the two germline ends. Germline values: CDR1 SGHTS, CDR2 YDEGEE. The CDR3 is 14 amino acids. Written as DNA, the CDR3 is TGTGCCAGCAGCTTGGTGGGGATAAACACTGAAGCTTTCTTT. Translating it yields CASSLVGINTEAFF.

This clone was observed a few times. The rearrangement links TRBV29-1 to TRBJ1-5; unclear D gene. V lost 4 bases and J 5 bases, leaving 12 bases between the germline ends. The CDR3 runs 13 residues. Germline V gene sequence: CDR1 SQVTM, CDR2 ANQGSEA. The CDR3 region has the DNA TGCAGCGTTGCGTTAGGGCGGGATCAGCCCCAGCATTTT. Protein sequence: CSVALGRDQPQHF.

The rearrangement links TRBV5-8 to TRBJ2-5; the D gene is possibly TRBD2 (6 bases). There are 15 residues in the CDR3. Germline V gives CDR1 SGHTS, CDR2 YDEGEE. Trimming left V 4 bases short and J 3 bases short, with 16 bases between. The CDR3 loop reads CASSPLGEEKETQYF. In DNA, the CDR3 is TGTGCCAGCAGCCCCCTCGGGGAGGAGAAAGAGACCCAGTACTTC.